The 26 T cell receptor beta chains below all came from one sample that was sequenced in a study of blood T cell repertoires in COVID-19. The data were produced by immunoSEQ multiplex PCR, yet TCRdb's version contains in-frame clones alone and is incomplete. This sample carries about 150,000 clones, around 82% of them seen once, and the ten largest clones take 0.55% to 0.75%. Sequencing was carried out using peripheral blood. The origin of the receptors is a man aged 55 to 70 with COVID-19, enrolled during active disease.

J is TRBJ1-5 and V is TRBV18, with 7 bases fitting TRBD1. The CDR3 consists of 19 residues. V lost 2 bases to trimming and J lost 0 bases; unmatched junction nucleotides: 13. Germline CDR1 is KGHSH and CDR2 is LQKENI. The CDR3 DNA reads TGTGCCAGCTCACCAGATCCCAGGGGGATTTACAATAGCAATCAGCCCCAGCATTTT. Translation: CASSPDPRGIYNSNQPQHF.

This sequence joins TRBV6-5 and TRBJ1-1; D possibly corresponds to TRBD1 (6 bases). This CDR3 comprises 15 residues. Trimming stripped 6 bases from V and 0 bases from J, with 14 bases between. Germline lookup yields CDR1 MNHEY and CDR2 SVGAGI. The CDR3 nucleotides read TGTGCCAGCAGCCGTAACAGGGCCTTGAACACTGAAGCTTTCTTT. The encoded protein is CASSRNRALNTEAFF.

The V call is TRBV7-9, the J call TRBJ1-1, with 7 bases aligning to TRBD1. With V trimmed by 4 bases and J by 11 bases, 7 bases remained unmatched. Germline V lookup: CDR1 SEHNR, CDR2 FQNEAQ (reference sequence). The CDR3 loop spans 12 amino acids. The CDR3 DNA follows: TGTGCCAGCAGCTCCAGGACAGGCGACGCTTTCTTT. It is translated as CASSSRTGDAFF.

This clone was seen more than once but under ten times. CDR3 DNA sequence: TGTGCCAGCAACCCTAGCGGGAGGGCAGTAGTTGAGCAGTTCTTC. Amino acid sequence: CASNPSGRAVVEQFF. V and J are TRBV6-5 and TRBJ2-1; 12 bases map to TRBD2. V lost 7 bases and J lost 9; bases outside the gene matches: 10. Germline loops: CDR1 MNHEY, CDR2 SVGAGI. This CDR3 is built from 15 residues.

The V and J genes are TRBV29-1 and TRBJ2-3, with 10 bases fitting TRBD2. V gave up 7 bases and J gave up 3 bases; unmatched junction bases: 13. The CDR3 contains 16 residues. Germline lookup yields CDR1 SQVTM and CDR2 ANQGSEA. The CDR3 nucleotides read TGCAGCGCCGGGACTAGCGAAACGAAGGGAACAGATACGCAGTATTTT. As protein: CSAGTSETKGTDTQYF.

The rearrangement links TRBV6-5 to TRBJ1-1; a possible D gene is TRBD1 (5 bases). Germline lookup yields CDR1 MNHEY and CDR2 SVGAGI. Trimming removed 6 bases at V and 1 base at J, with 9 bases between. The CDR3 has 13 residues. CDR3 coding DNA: TGTGCCAGCAGATTGACAGCGAACACTGAAGCTTTCTTT. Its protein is CASRLTANTEAFF.

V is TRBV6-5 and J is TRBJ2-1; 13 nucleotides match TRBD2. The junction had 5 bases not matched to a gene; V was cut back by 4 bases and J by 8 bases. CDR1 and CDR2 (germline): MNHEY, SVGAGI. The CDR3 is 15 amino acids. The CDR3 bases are TGTGCCAGCAGTTCCTGGACTAGCGGGAGTTATGAGCAGTTCTTC. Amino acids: CASSSWTSGSYEQFF.

In DNA, the CDR3 is TGTGCCAGAAGCTTGGATTCACAGGGGCCGGTAGTGAACACTGAAGCTTTCTTT. This codes for CARSLDSQGPVVNTEAFF. This sequence joins TRBV5-3 and TRBJ1-1; 7 nucleotides line up with TRBD1. TRBV5-3 is marked as an open reading frame, function uncertain. With 0 bases clipped from V and 0 bases from J, the junction kept 11 bases outside the gene matches. There are 18 residues in the CDR3.

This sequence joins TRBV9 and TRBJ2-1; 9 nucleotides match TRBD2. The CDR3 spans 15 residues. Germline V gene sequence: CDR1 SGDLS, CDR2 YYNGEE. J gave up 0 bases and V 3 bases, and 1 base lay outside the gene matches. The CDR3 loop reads CASSGSGSSYNEQFF. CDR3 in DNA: TGTGCCAGCAGCGGTAGCGGGAGCTCCTACAATGAGCAGTTCTTC.

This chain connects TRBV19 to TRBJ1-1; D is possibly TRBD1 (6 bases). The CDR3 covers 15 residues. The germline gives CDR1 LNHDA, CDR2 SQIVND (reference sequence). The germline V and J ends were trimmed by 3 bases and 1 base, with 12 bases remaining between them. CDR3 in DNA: TGTGCCAGTAGTATTCAGGGGAGCAGGAACACTGAAGCTTTCTTT. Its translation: CASSIQGSRNTEAFF.

The CDR3 here is CAISDGHRSNTEAFF. In nucleotides, the CDR3 is TGTGCCATCAGTGACGGTCACAGGTCGAACACTGAAGCTTTCTTT. The V and J genes are TRBV10-3 and TRBJ1-1, with D tentatively TRBD1 (5 bases). Trimming pared 3 bases from V and 1 base from J, leaving 12 bases between. The CDR3 is made up of 15 amino acids. Per the germline V gene, CDR1 is ENHRY and CDR2 is SYGVKD.

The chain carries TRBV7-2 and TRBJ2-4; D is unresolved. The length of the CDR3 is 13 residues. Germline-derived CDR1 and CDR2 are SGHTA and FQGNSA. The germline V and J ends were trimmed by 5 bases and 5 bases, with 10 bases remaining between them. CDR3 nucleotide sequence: TGTGCCAGCAGCGTCCCTGCGGAAAACATTCAGTACTTC. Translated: CASSVPAENIQYF.

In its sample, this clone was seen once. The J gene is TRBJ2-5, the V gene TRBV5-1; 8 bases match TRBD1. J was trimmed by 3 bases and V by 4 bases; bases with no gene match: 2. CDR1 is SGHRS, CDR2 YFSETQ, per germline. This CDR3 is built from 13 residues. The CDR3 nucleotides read TGCGCCAGCAGCCTACAGGGGGAAGAGACCCAGTACTTC. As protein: CASSLQGEETQYF.

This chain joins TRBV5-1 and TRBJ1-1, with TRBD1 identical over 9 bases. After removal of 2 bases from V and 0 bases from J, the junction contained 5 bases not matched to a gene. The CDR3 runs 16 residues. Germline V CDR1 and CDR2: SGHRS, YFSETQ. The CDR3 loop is CASSFGTGGMNTEAFF. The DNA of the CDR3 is TGCGCCAGCAGCTTTGGAACAGGGGGCATGAACACTGAAGCTTTCTTT.

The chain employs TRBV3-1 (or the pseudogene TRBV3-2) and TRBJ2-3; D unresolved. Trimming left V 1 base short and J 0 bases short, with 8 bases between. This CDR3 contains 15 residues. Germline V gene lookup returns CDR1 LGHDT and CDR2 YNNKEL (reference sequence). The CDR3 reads CASSQVVSSTDTQYF. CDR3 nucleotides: TGTGCCAGCAGCCAAGTTGTCAGTAGCACAGATACGCAGTATTTT.

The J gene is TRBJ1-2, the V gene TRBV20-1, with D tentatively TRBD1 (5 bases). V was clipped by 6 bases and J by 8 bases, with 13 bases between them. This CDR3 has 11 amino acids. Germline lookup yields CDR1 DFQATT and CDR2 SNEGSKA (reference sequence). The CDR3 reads CSAFGARGYTF. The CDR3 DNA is TGCAGTGCCTTTGGGGCGCGGGGCTACACCTTC.

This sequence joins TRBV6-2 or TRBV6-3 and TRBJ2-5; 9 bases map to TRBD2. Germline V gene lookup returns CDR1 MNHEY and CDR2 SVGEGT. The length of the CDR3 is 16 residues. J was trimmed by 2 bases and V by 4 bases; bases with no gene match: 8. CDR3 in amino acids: CASSSRAGGLQETQYF. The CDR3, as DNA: TGTGCCAGCAGTTCCCGAGCGGGGGGCCTTCAAGAGACCCAGTACTTC.

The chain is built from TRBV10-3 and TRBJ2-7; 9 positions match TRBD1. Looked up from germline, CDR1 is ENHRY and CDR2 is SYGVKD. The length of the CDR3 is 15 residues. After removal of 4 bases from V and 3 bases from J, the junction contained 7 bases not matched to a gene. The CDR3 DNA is TGTGCCATCAGTGGTGGACAGGGGACCTACTACGAGCAGTACTTC. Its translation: CAISGGQGTYYEQYF.

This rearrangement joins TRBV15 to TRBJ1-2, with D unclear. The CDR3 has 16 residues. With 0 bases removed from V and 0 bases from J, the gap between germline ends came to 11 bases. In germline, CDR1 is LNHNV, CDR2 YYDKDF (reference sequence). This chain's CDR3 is CATSRETGRTNYGYTF. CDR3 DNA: TGTGCCACCAGCAGAGAAACCGGGAGGACTAACTATGGCTACACCTTC.

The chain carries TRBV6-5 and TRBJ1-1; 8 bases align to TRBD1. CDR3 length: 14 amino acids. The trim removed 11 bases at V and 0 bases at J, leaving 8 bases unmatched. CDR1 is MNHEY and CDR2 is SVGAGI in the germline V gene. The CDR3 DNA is TGTGCCGGAACTCGACAGGGGATGAACACTGAAGCTTTCTTT. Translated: CAGTRQGMNTEAFF.

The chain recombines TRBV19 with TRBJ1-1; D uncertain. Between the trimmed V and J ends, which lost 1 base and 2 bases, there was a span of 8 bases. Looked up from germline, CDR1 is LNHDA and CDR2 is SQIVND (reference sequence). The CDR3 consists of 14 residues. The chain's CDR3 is CASSIGPGNTEAFF. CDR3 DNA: TGTGCCAGTAGTATAGGCCCGGGTAACACTGAAGCTTTCTTT.

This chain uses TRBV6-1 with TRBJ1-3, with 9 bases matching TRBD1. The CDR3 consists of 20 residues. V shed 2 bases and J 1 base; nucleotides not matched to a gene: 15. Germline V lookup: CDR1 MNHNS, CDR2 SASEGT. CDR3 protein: CASSELRGQGALTSGNTIYF. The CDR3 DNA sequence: TGTGCCAGCAGTGAATTGAGGGGACAGGGTGCTTTGACGTCTGGAAACACCATATATTTT.

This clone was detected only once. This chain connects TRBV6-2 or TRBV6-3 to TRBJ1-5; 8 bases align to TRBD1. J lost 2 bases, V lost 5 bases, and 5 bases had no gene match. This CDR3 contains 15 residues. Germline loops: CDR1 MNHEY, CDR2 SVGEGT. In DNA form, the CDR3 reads TGTGCCAGCAGTCCAGGGGGCCGGGGCAATCAGCCCCAGCATTTT. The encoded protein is CASSPGGRGNQPQHF.

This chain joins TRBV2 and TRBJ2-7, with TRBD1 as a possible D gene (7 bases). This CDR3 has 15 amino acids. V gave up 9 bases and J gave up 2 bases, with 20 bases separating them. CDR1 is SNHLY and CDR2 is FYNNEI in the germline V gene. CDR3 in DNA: TGTGCCAGTAACGGAGGGGGCTCTTCTGCCTACGAGCAGTACTTC. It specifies CASNGGGSSAYEQYF.

The chain's CDR3 is CASSQTDQPQHF. The DNA of the CDR3 is TGTGCCAGCAGTCAGACAGATCAGCCCCAGCATTTT. The chain is built from TRBV6-2 or TRBV6-3 and TRBJ1-5; tentative D call: TRBD1 (5 bases). Looked up from germline, CDR1 is MNHEY and CDR2 is SVGEGT. CDR3 length: 12 amino acids. V was cut by 5 bases and J by 5 bases, with 7 bases left in between.

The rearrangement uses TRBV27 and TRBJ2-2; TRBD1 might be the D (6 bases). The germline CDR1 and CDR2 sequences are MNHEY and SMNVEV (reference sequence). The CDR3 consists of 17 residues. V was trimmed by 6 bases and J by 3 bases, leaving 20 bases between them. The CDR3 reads CASRPTAWGQDTGELFF. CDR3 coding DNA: TGTGCCAGCAGACCCACGGCCTGGGGGCAGGACACCGGGGAGCTGTTTTTT.